Listed below are T cell receptor beta chains from one sample, sequenced in a study of blood T cell repertoires in COVID-19. The data were produced by immunoSEQ multiplex PCR, yet TCRdb's version contains in-frame clones alone and is incomplete. The table records 150,000 to 200,000 clones, 75% to 90% of them present only once. The sequenced sample was peripheral blood. Receptor source: a woman in her sixties or seventies with acute or convalescent COVID-19. CDR3s include the opening cysteine and the closing phenylalanine or tryptophan. A D gene is named only where the DNA matches it firmly. Clone size is not always given. Where it is, it says once, few, many or a class for expanded clones.

V gene	J gene	clone size	D gene	CDR3 protein	CDR3 DNA
TRBV27	TRBJ2-7	-	-	CASSLSAPTAHEQYF	TGTGCCAGCAGTTTATCTGCGCCAACCGCCCACGAGCAGTACTTC
TRBV6-5	TRBJ1-4	-	-	CASSYSYGEKLFF	TGTGCCAGCAGTTACTCGTACGGTGAAAAACTGTTTTTT
TRBV9	TRBJ2-2	-	TRBD2	CASSVSAGVGAGELFF	TGTGCCAGCAGCGTTTCAGCGGGAGTGGGGGCCGGGGAGCTGTTTTTT
TRBV25-1	TRBJ2-7	-	-	CASSETGVSYEQYF	TGTGCCAGCAGTGAAACAGGAGTCTCCTACGAGCAGTACTTC
TRBV27	TRBJ1-6	-	-	CASSFQGSDGSPLHF	TGTGCCAGCAGTTTTCAGGGGTCGGACGGTTCACCCCTCCACTTT
TRBV7-9	TRBJ1-1	-	TRBD1	CASSFWTGSMNTEAFF	TGTGCCAGCAGCTTTTGGACAGGGTCGATGAACACTGAAGCTTTCTTT
TRBV18	TRBJ1-5	-	TRBD1	CASSPRKTGGDPQHF	TGTGCCAGCTCACCTCGAAAAACAGGGGGAGATCCCCAGCATTTT
TRBV7-2	TRBJ1-5	-	TRBD1	CASSRTGWQPQHF	TGTGCCAGCAGCCGGACAGGGTGGCAGCCCCAGCATTTT
TRBV3-1/TRBV3-2	TRBJ2-1	-	-	CASSLSGGDNEQFF	TGTGCCAGCAGCCTGAGCGGAGGGGACAATGAGCAGTTCTTC
TRBV2	TRBJ2-1	-	TRBD1	CASRSSGGPYNEQFF	TGTGCCAGCAGGAGTTCAGGGGGCCCCTACAATGAGCAGTTCTTC
TRBV7-9	TRBJ2-3	-	-	CASTRTGETADTQYF	TGTGCCAGCACTAGGACGGGAGAGACGGCAGATACGCAGTATTTT
TRBV6-5	TRBJ1-5	-	-	CASSYSGRGNQPQHF	TGTGCCAGCAGTTACTCAGGGAGAGGCAATCAGCCCCAGCATTTT
TRBV24-1	TRBJ1-2	-	-	CATSEFENYGYTF	TGTGCCACCAGTGAGTTCGAGAACTATGGCTACACCTTC
TRBV6-5	TRBJ1-2	-	TRBD1	CASRLQGMGTYGYTF	TGTGCCAGCAGGCTACAGGGGATGGGAACCTATGGCTACACCTTC
TRBV7-6	TRBJ1-4	once	-	CASSLYREKLFF	TGTGCCAGCAGCCTTTACAGAGAAAAACTGTTTTTT
TRBV11-3	TRBJ2-7	-	TRBD1	CASSVGWGQPYEQYF	TGTGCCAGCAGCGTAGGATGGGGACAGCCCTACGAGCAGTACTTC
TRBV12-3/TRBV12-4	TRBJ1-1	-	-	CASSSRDMEAFF	TGTGCCAGCAGTTCCCGGGACATGGAAGCTTTCTTT
TRBV24-1	TRBJ2-1	-	TRBD2	CATSGLTGTSGSSYNEQFF	TGTGCCACCAGTGGATTGACCGGGACTAGCGGGAGCTCCTACAATGAGCAGTTCTTC
TRBV5-4	TRBJ2-1	-	TRBD1	CASSFPGQYNEQFF	TGTGCCAGCAGCTTTCCGGGACAGTACAATGAGCAGTTCTTC
TRBV3-1/TRBV3-2	TRBJ2-1	-	-	CASSQAQISLNEQFF	TGTGCCAGCAGCCAGGCACAGATTTCTCTCAATGAGCAGTTCTTC
TRBV6-5	TRBJ2-5	-	-	CASSYSPGAAGAQYF	TGTGCCAGCAGTTACTCACCGGGTGCAGCAGGGGCCCAGTACTTC
TRBV19	TRBJ1-4	-	TRBD1	CASSITAGGNGEKLFF	TGTGCCAGTAGTATCACCGCAGGGGGCAATGGTGAAAAACTGTTTTTT
TRBV19	TRBJ2-2	-	-	CASTSSVANTGELFF	TGTGCCAGTACCTCTAGCGTTGCGAACACCGGGGAGCTGTTTTTT
TRBV3-1/TRBV3-2	TRBJ2-7	once	TRBD1	CASSQGRDRVSYEQYF	TGTGCCAGCAGCCAAGGGCGGGACAGGGTCTCCTACGAGCAGTACTTC
TRBV5-4	TRBJ2-7	-	TRBD1	CASSRQGDNYEQYF	TGTGCCAGCAGCCGACAGGGCGATAACTACGAGCAGTACTTC
TRBV9	TRBJ1-2	once	TRBD1	CASTQGVDYGYTF	TGTGCCAGCACCCAGGGGGTAGACTATGGCTACACCTTC
TRBV18	TRBJ1-2	-	-	CASSHGDGYTF	TGTGCCAGCTCCCACGGAGACGGCTACACCTTC
TRBV7-2	TRBJ1-5	once	-	CATTGTSYQPQHF	TGTGCCACTACGGGGACATCCTATCAGCCCCAGCATTTT
TRBV2	TRBJ1-1	-	TRBD1	CASRGDRVSEAFF	TGTGCCAGCAGAGGAGACAGGGTGTCTGAAGCTTTCTTT
TRBV20-1	TRBJ2-1	-	TRBD2	CSASGLAGEYEQFF	TGCAGTGCTAGTGGACTAGCCGGGGAATATGAGCAGTTCTTC
TRBV3-1/TRBV3-2	TRBJ2-1	-	TRBD2	CASTPNSGLAGYNEQFF	TGTGCCAGCACCCCCAATTCCGGCCTAGCGGGGTACAATGAGCAGTTCTTC
TRBV19	TRBJ2-1	-	-	CASTAGAINEQFF	TGTGCCAGTACAGCAGGGGCGATCAATGAGCAGTTCTTC
TRBV10-2	TRBJ2-2	-	TRBD1	CASRDRGHPGELFF	TGCGCCAGTCGGGACAGGGGGCACCCCGGGGAGCTGTTTTTT
TRBV7-3	TRBJ1-1	-	TRBD1	CASSLDRETEAFF	TGTGCCAGCAGCTTGGACAGGGAGACTGAAGCTTTCTTT
TRBV4-1	TRBJ2-3	-	-	CASSQGGSSDTQYF	TGCGCCAGCAGCCAAGGTGGGAGCTCAGATACGCAGTATTTT
TRBV7-9	TRBJ2-1	-	-	CASSLRGSPNEQFF	TGTGCCAGCAGCTTAAGGGGCAGCCCCAATGAGCAGTTCTTC
TRBV6-5	TRBJ1-4	-	-	CASTRDNANEKLFF	TGTGCCAGCACCCGGGACAATGCAAATGAAAAACTGTTTTTT
TRBV5-1	TRBJ2-1	-	TRBD2	CASSLPGLAGGGNEQFF	TGCGCCAGCAGCTTGCCTGGACTAGCGGGAGGAGGCAATGAGCAGTTCTTC